The 9 T cell receptor beta chains listed next were all sequenced from one sample in a study of shared clonotypes between healthy human individuals. As defined, naive CD8 cells were CD45RO-negative and positively selected for CCR7, with terminally differentiated effector memory CD45RA+ cells excluded. Some clones are missing from TCRdb's copy, which holds only in-frame ones; the method was immunoSEQ multiplex PCR. This table holds approximately 740,000 clones, 92% found once. The sample was naive CD8+ T cells sorted from blood. These receptors all stem from a man aged 25 to 40 in good health.

The rearrangement uses TRBV18 and TRBJ2-7, with D possibly being TRBD1 (6 bases). V lost 4 bases to trimming and J lost 6 bases, with 22 bases between them. The germline V gene encodes CDR1 KGHSH and CDR2 LQKENI. The CDR3 extends over 16 amino acids. CDR3 sequence reads: CASSLTDRLKESEQYF. The CDR3 DNA reads TGTGCCAGCTCACTAACCGACAGGTTAAAAGAAAGCGAGCAGTACTTC.

CDR3 sequence: CSATTNYNEQFF. The DNA for the CDR3 is TGCAGCGCCACGACGAACTACAATGAGCAGTTCTTC. This sequence joins TRBV29-1 and TRBJ2-1; D ambiguous. Germline V CDR1 and CDR2: SQVTM, ANQGSEA. Trimming removed 7 bases at V and 3 bases at J, with 10 bases between. The CDR3 has 12 amino acids.

This chain joins TRBV27 and TRBJ2-7; 10 nucleotides line up with TRBD2. CDR3 length: 14 residues. Losses at the gene ends were 4 bases for V and 2 bases for J; bases not matched to a gene: 2. Germline V lookup: CDR1 MNHEY, CDR2 SMNVEV (reference sequence). CDR3 residues: CASSWSGRAYEQYF. DNA for the CDR3: TGTGCCAGCAGTTGGAGCGGGAGGGCCTACGAGCAGTACTTC.

The CDR3 region is CASSPEGRVADTQYF. DNA of the CDR3: TGTGCCAGCTCCCCCGAGGGTAGGGTAGCAGATACGCAGTATTTT. The V call is TRBV9, the J call TRBJ2-3, with D maybe TRBD2 (5 bases). The CDR3 covers 15 residues. V was shortened by 7 bases and J by 4 bases, with 19 bases between the two germline ends. The germline CDR1 and CDR2 sequences are SGDLS and YYNGEE.

The V call is TRBV6-1, the J call TRBJ1-5, with D possibly matching TRBD1 (6 bases). The V end lost 7 bases, the J end lost 0 bases, and 13 bases lay between the germline ends. The CDR3 sequence is 15 residues long. Germline V lookup: CDR1 MNHNS, CDR2 SASEGT. The CDR3 region has the DNA TGTGCCAGCACCGAACAGGGAGGTAGCAATCAGCCCCAGCATTTT. It specifies CASTEQGGSNQPQHF.

V gene TRBV11-2 combines with J gene TRBJ2-1; 7 nucleotides align to TRBD2. CDR1 is SGHAT and CDR2 is FQNNGV in the germline V gene. The CDR3 runs to 14 residues. With 5 bases clipped from V and 8 bases from J, the junction kept 9 bases outside the gene matches. In DNA, the CDR3 is TGTGCCAGCAGCATGCGGGAGCGTGTCGATGAGCAGTTCTTC. It encodes CASSMRERVDEQFF.

V gene TRBV28 combines with J gene TRBJ2-2; 8 bases match TRBD1. V shed 7 bases and J 7 bases; nucleotides not matched to a gene: 8. CDR3 size: 14 residues. The germline gives CDR1 MDHEN, CDR2 SYDVKM. CDR3 coding DNA: TGTGCCAGCAATGGACAGGGAGGATACGGGGAGCTGTTTTTT. Its translation: CASNGQGGYGELFF.

V gene TRBV7-9 combines with J gene TRBJ1-1; no clear D. CDR1 SEHNR and CDR2 FQNEAQ come from the germline V gene (reference sequence). The V gene lost 4 bases and the J gene lost 1 base, with 19 bases spanning the gap. The CDR3 has 17 amino acids. The CDR3 DNA reads as TGTGCCAGCAGCTCCAGCGGGGAAACCTCTAAGAACACTGAAGCTTTCTTT. Translation: CASSSSGETSKNTEAFF.

J is TRBJ2-5 and V is TRBV6-5; TRBD1 might be the D (7 bases). This CDR3 comprises 14 residues. From germline, CDR1 is MNHEY and CDR2 SVGAGI. The V end was cut by 5 bases, the J end by 4 bases, with 14 bases between. The CDR3 bases are TGTGCCAGCAGTCGCGGGACAGCAGGAGAGACCCAGTACTTC. It is translated as CASSRGTAGETQYF.